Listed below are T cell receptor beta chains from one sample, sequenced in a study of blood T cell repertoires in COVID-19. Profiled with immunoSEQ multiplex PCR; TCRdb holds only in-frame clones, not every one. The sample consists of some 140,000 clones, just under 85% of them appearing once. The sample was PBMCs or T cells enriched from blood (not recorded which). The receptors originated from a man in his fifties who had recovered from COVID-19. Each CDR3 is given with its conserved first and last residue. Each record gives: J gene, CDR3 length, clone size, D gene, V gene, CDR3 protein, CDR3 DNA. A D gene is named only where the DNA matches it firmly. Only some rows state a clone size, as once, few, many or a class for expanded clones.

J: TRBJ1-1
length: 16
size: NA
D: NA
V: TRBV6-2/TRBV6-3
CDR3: CASSYATGPPNTEAFF
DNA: TGTGCCAGCAGTTACGCCACAGGGCCCCCGAACACTGAAGCTTTCTTT

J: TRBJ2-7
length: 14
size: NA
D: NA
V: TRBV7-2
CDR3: CASSLAAHSYEQYF
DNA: TGTGCCAGCAGCTTAGCGGCCCATTCCTACGAGCAGTACTTC

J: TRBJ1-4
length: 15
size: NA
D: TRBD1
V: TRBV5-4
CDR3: CASSQPGQGNEKLFF
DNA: TGTGCCAGCAGCCAACCGGGACAGGGGAATGAAAAACTGTTTTTT

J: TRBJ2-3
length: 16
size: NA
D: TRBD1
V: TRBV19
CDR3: CASRPGTGASTDTQYF
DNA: TGTGCCAGTAGACCCGGGACAGGGGCTAGCACAGATACGCAGTATTTT

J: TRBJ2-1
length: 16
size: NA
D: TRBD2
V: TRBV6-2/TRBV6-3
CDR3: CASSYGGGRTWDEQFF
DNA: TGTGCCAGCAGTTACGGGGGAGGGCGGACTTGGGATGAGCAGTTCTTC

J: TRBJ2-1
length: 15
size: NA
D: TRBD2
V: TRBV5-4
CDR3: CASSSGGVQGDEQFF
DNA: TGTGCCAGCAGCTCGGGGGGGGTACAGGGCGATGAGCAGTTCTTC

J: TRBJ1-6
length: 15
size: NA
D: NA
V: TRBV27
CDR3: CASSLQGWENSPLHF
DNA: TGTGCCAGCAGTCTACAGGGTTGGGAAAATTCACCCCTCCACTTT

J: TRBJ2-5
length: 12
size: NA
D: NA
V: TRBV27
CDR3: CASRTAGETQYF
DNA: TGTGCCAGCAGGACCGCGGGGGAGACCCAGTACTTC

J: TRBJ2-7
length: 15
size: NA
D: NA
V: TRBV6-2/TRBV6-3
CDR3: CASSRRDIGAYEQYF
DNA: TGTGCCAGCAGTCGCCGGGACATTGGGGCCTACGAGCAGTACTTC

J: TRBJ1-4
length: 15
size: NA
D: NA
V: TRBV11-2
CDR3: CASSPGTATNEKLFF
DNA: TGTGCCAGCAGCCCTGGTACGGCAACTAATGAAAAACTGTTTTTT

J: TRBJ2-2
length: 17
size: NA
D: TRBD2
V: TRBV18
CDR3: CASSPPWTSMNTGELFF
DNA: TGTGCCAGCTCACCACCGTGGACTAGCATGAACACCGGGGAGCTGTTTTTT

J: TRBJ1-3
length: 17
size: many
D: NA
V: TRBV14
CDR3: CASSQDPGHRSGNTIYF
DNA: TGTGCCAGCAGCCAAGATCCCGGACACCGTTCTGGAAACACCATATATTTT

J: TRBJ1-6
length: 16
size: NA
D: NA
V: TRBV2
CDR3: CASSRTEVTGDSPLHF
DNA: TGTGCCAGCAGTCGGACGGAGGTGACGGGGGATTCACCCCTCCACTTT

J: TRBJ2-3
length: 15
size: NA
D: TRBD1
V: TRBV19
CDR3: CASSVRQGNTDTQYF
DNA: TGTGCCAGTAGTGTCAGACAGGGAAACACAGATACGCAGTATTTT

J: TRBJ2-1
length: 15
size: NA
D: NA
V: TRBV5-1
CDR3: CASSPRQGGFGEQFF
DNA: TGCGCCAGCAGCCCCCGACAGGGAGGTTTTGGTGAGCAGTTCTTC

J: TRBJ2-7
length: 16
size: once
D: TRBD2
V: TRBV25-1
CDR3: CASSEGAGTSGYEQYF
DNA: TGTGCCAGCAGTGAAGGGGCGGGGACTAGCGGCTACGAGCAGTACTTC

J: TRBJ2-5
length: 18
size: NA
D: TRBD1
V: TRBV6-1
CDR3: CASSARTPGQIGEETQYF
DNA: TGTGCCAGCAGTGCCCGAACCCCGGGACAGATTGGGGAGGAGACCCAGTACTTC

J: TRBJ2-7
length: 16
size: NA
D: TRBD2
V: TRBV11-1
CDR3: CASSPDLAGVSYEQYF
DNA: TGTGCCAGCAGCCCAGACCTAGCGGGAGTCTCCTACGAGCAGTACTTC

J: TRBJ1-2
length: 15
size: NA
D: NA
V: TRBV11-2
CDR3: CASSLEMSGNYGYTF
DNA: TGTGCCAGCAGCTTAGAGATGTCAGGGAACTATGGCTACACCTTC

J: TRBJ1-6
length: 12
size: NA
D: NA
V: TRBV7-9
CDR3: CASSLGGRSLHF
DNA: TGTGCCAGCAGCTTAGGAGGGCGCTCCCTCCACTTT

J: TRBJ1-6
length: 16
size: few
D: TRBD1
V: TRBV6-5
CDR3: CASSYGRTGGRSPLHF
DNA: TGTGCCAGCAGTTACGGAAGGACAGGGGGCCGTTCACCCCTCCACTTT

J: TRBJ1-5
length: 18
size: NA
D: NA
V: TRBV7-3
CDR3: CASSPTTGSPMGNQPQHF
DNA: TGTGCCAGCAGCCCCACGACGGGATCCCCGATGGGCAATCAGCCCCAGCATTTT

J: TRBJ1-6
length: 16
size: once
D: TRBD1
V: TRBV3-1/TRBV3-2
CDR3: CASSQVLSGGNSPLHF
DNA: TGTGCCAGCAGCCAAGTTCTTTCAGGGGGTAATTCACCCCTCCACTTT

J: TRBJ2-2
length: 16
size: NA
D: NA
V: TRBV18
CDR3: CASSPQQLLNTGELFF
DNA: TGTGCCAGCTCACCACAACAGCTCTTGAACACCGGGGAGCTGTTTTTT

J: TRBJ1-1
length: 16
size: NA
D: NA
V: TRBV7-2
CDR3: CASRSGGAGMNTEAFF
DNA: TGTGCCAGCAGATCTGGGGGGGCAGGGATGAACACTGAAGCTTTCTTT

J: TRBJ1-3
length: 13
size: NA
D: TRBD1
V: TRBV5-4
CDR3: CASSLQGGNTIYF
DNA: TGTGCCAGCAGCCTGCAGGGGGGTAACACCATATATTTT